This T cell receptor beta chain was recorded in a study of control samples from healthy donors and cancer patients. Assay used: immunoSEQ multiplex PCR; TCRdb lists only in-frame clones, some missing. The sample consists of about 80,000 clones, 70% to 90% of them appearing once. This sequence originates from a woman aged 45-60 years in good health. Sequencing was performed on blood.

The CDR3 region is CASSSPRGADLNTQYF. The CDR3 nucleotides read TGTGCCAGCAGCTCCCCAAGGGGGGCCGATCTGAATACGCAGTATTTT. The chain carries TRBV5-4 and TRBJ2-3; D possibly uses TRBD1 or TRBD2 (6 bases each). CDR1 and CDR2 (germline): SGHNT, YYREEE (reference sequence). The CDR3 runs to 16 residues. V was trimmed by 3 bases and J by 7 bases, leaving 21 bases between them.